This entry lists 15 T cell receptor beta chains sequenced from one sample in a study of cytomegalovirus exposure and HLA in healthy donors. Produced via immunoSEQ multiplex PCR; TCRdb's table is partial and in-frame only. The repertoire holds about 140,000 clones, with roughly 88% as singletons. Sequenced sample: PBMCs. The receptor set was obtained from a young woman in good health and CMV-seropositive.

This clone was counted once. The rearrangement uses TRBV4-1 and TRBJ2-5; TRBD1 might be the D (6 bases). Trimming cost V 2 bases and J 5 bases, with 12 bases left between them. Germline V lookup: CDR1 MGHRA, CDR2 YSYEKL. The CDR3 spans 14 residues. The DNA of the CDR3 is TGCGCCAGCAGCCAACCCACAGGGCAGGAGACCCAGTACTTC. This encodes CASSQPTGQETQYF.

J is TRBJ2-6 and V is TRBV5-6; tentatively, D is TRBD2 (5 bases). Germline-derived CDR1 and CDR2 are SGHDT and YYEEEE. CDR3 length: 18 residues. The V end lost 4 bases, the J end lost 0 bases, and 17 bases lay between the germline ends. As DNA, the CDR3 is TGTGCCAGCAGCGACGGTCGGCGGGTCCCCTCTGGGGCCAACGTCCTGACTTTC. Its protein is CASSDGRRVPSGANVLTF.

J is TRBJ1-4 and V is TRBV18; 8 nucleotides line up with TRBD1. Germline CDR1 and CDR2: KGHSH and LQKENI. The CDR3 is 14 residues long. V lost 5 bases and J lost 1; bases outside the gene matches: 0. The CDR3 bases are TGTGCCAGCTCAGGACAGGGAACTAATGAAAAACTGTTTTTT. It is translated as CASSGQGTNEKLFF. The entire variable domain, with the rest obtained from reference TRBV18 and TRBJ1-4, is as follows: NAGVMQNPRHLVRRRGQEARLRCSPMKGHSHVYWYRQLPEEGLKFMVYLQKENIIDESGMPKERFSAEFPKEGPSILRIQQVVRGDSAAYFCASSGQGTNEKLFFGSGTQLSVL.

The chain links TRBV25-1 to TRBJ2-7, with 9 nucleotides matching TRBD1. V trimming: 6 bases; J trimming: 0 bases; junction bases outside the gene matches: 6. There are 15 residues in the CDR3. CDR1 and CDR2 from the germline V gene are MGHDK and SYGVNS. DNA for the CDR3: TGTGCCAGCAGCGGGACAGGGAAAAGCTCCTACGAGCAGTACTTC. As protein: CASSGTGKSSYEQYF.

The rearrangement joins TRBV2 to TRBJ2-5; 7 bases fit TRBD2. Germline V gene data show CDR1 as SNHLY and CDR2 as FYNNEI. J was trimmed by 5 bases and V by 10 bases; bases with no gene match: 13. The CDR3 has 14 amino acids. This CDR3 reads CATAPGLSFETQYF. DNA of the CDR3: TGTGCCACCGCTCCGGGACTATCTTTTGAGACCCAGTACTTC.

This chain connects TRBV5-1 to TRBJ2-5; TRBD2 aligns across 12 bases. Trimming at V came to 3 bases and at J to 4 bases, leaving 7 bases not matched to a gene. This CDR3 region has 16 residues. Germline V gene lookup returns CDR1 SGHRS and CDR2 YFSETQ. The DNA for the CDR3 is TGCGCCAGCAGCTCCTTGACTAGCGGGAGCCCAGAGACCCAGTACTTC. It is translated as CASSSLTSGSPETQYF. Variable domain in full (rest from reference TRBV5-1 and TRBJ2-5): KAGVTQTPRYLIKTRGQQVTLSCSPISGHRSVSWYQQTPGQGLQFLFEYFSETQRNKGNFPGRFSGRQFSNSRSEMNVSTLELGDSALYLCASSSLTSGSPETQYFGPGTRLLVL.

The V and J genes are TRBV5-6 and TRBJ2-7; tentative D call: TRBD1 (5 bases). V was pared by 5 bases and J by 7 bases, with 16 bases between. The CDR3 consists of 13 residues. Per germline, CDR1 SGHDT and CDR2 YYEEEE. This chain's CDR3 is CASRLGQGWEQYF. For the CDR3, the DNA is TGTGCCAGCAGGCTGGGGCAGGGCTGGGAGCAGTACTTC. Based on the CDR3 plus reference TRBV5-6 and TRBJ2-7, the full variable domain is DAGVTQSPTHLIKTRGQQVTLRCSPKSGHDTVSWYQQALGQGPQFIFQYYEEEERQRGNFPDRFSGHQFPNYSSELNVNALLLGDSALYLCASRLGQGWEQYFGPGTRLTVT.

This clone came up once. The J gene is TRBJ2-7, the V gene TRBV2; 9 bases line up with TRBD2. Germline V gene sequence: CDR1 SNHLY, CDR2 FYNNEI. CDR3 length equals 14 residues. The J segment lost 3 bases and the V segment lost 6 bases, leaving 6 bases of the junction unmatched. DNA for the CDR3: TGTGCCAGCAGCCCCGGGACTAGCCGCTACGAGCAGTACTTC. Translated: CASSPGTSRYEQYF.

This clone has just one count. V and J are TRBV7-2 and TRBJ2-1; 11 bases are a match to TRBD1. This CDR3 region has 16 residues. V lost 0 bases and J lost 7; bases outside the gene matches: 5. From germline, CDR1 is SGHTA and CDR2 FQGNSA. The CDR3: CASSLAGQGAENEQFF. The DNA of the CDR3 is TGTGCCAGCAGCTTAGCCGGACAGGGGGCGGAAAATGAGCAGTTCTTC.

This chain joins TRBV27 and TRBJ2-1; 9 bases agree with TRBD2. The CDR3 is made up of 19 amino acids. The trim removed 2 bases at V and 2 bases at J, leaving 13 bases unmatched. Germline CDR1 reads MNHEY; CDR2 reads SMNVEV (reference sequence). The CDR3 DNA reads TGTGCCAGCAGTTTACCCTCGACCGGGCGGGAGGGCCCCTACAATGAGCAGTTCTTC. Protein: CASSLPSTGREGPYNEQFF.

V usage is TRBV7-2 and J usage is TRBJ1-5, with a possible D match to TRBD1 (6 bases). Between the trimmed V and J ends, which lost 1 base and 6 bases, there was a span of 16 bases. Germline values: CDR1 SGHTA, CDR2 FQGNSA. The CDR3 spans 16 residues. For the CDR3, the DNA is TGTGCCAGCAGCTTAGAGGGTGGGGGCGCCGGTCAGCCCCAGCATTTT. Residues: CASSLEGGGAGQPQHF.

The chain links TRBV29-1 to TRBJ2-7, with 8 bases fitting TRBD1. Germline V CDR1 and CDR2: SQVTM, ANQGSEA. CDR3 length equals 16 residues. V gave up 3 bases and J gave up 5 bases; unmatched junction bases: 15. CDR3 loop: CSVDGKHTGGLDEQYF. The CDR3 DNA sequence: TGCAGCGTTGATGGGAAACATACAGGGGGTCTGGACGAGCAGTACTTC.

This chain joins TRBV7-6 and TRBJ2-1; maybe TRBD1 (5 bases). The germline V gene encodes CDR1 SGHVS and CDR2 FNYEAQ. The V and J ends lost 5 bases and 2 bases respectively, with 13 bases between them. This CDR3 region has 15 residues. CDR3 in amino acids: CASSLDSPTYNEQFF. In DNA form, the CDR3 reads TGTGCCAGCAGCCTAGACAGTCCGACCTACAATGAGCAGTTCTTC.

Here the CDR3 DNA reads TGTGCCAGCAGTCACTCACTAGCGGGGGCCAATGAGCAGTTCTTC. It encodes CASSHSLAGANEQFF. The rearrangement links TRBV27 to TRBJ2-1; 11 nucleotides align to TRBD2. Germline CDR1 and CDR2: MNHEY and SMNVEV (reference sequence). V dropped 5 bases and J dropped 6; count of bases not matched to a gene: 6. This CDR3 spans 15 amino acids.

The gene calls are TRBV2 and TRBJ1-3; D gene uncertain. This CDR3 is 12 amino acids long. Germline V gene data show CDR1 as SNHLY and CDR2 as FYNNEI. Trimming took off 3 bases at V and 8 bases at J, with 8 bases between the two ends. The CDR3 loop reads CASSEVPDTIYF. The CDR3 DNA reads as TGTGCCAGCAGTGAGGTTCCAGACACCATATATTTT.